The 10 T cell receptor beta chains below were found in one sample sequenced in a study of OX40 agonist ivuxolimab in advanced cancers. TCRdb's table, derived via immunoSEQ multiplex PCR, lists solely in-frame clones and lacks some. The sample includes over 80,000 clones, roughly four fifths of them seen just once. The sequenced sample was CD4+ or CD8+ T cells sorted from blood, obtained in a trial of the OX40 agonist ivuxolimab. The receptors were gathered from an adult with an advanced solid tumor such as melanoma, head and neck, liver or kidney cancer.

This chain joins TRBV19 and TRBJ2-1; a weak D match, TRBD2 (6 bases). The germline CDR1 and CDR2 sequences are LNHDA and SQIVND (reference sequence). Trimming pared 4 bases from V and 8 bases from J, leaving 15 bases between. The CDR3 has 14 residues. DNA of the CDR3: TGTGCCAGTAGTAACGCGGGATGGTCGGATGAGCAGTTCTTC. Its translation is CASSNAGWSDEQFF.

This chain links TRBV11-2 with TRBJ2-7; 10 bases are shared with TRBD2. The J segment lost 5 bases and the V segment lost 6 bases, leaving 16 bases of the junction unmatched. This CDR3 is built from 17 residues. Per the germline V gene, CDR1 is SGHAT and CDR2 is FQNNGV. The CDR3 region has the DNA TGTGCCAGCAGTGCTTGGTCCAGCGGGAGGGCCAGCGACGAGCAGTACTTC. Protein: CASSAWSSGRASDEQYF. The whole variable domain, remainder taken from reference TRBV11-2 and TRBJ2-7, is EAGVAQSPRYKIIEKRQSVAFWCNPISGHATLYWYQQILGQGPKLLIQFQNNGVVDDSQLPKDRFSAERLKGVDSTLKIQPAKLEDSAVYLCASSAWSSGRASDEQYFGPGTRLTVT.

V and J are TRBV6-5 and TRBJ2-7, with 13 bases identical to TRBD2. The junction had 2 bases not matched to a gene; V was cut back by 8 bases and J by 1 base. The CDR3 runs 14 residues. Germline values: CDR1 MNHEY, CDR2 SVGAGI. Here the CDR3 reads CASGTSGASYEQYF. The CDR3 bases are TGTGCCAGCGGGACTAGCGGGGCGTCCTACGAGCAGTACTTC.

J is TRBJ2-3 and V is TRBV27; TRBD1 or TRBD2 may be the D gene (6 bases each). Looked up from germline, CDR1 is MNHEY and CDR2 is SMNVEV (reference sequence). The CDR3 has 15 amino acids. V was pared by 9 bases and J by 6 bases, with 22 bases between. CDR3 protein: CASREQGGFLDTQYF. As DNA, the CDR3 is TGTGCCAGTCGCGAACAGGGAGGCTTCTTGGATACGCAGTATTTT.

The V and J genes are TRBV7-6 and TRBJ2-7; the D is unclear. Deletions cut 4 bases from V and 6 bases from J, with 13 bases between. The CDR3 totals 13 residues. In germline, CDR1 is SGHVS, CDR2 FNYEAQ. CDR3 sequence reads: CASSSPGLGEQYF. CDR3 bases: TGTGCCAGCAGCTCCCCGGGTTTGGGCGAGCAGTACTTC.

This CDR3 is CASSVTGGSQPQHF. For the CDR3, the DNA is TGTGCCAGTAGTGTAACAGGGGGCAGTCAGCCCCAGCATTTT. The chain couples TRBV19 to TRBJ1-5; 9 bases fit TRBD1. The V and J ends lost 5 bases and 6 bases, in that order; junction bases with no gene match: 5. Germline loops: CDR1 LNHDA, CDR2 SQIVND (reference sequence). The CDR3 runs 14 residues.

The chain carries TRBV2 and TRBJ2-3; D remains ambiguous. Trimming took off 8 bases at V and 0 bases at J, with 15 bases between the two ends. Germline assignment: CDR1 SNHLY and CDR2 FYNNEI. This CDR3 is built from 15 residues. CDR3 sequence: CASAPTGLSTDTQYF. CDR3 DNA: TGTGCCAGCGCCCCAACCGGGCTTAGCACAGATACGCAGTATTTT.

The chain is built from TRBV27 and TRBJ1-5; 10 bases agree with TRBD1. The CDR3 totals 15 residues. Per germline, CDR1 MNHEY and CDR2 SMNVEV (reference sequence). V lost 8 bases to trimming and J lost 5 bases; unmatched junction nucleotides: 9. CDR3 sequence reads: CASGPDRGQHQPQHF. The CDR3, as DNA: TGTGCCAGCGGACCCGACAGGGGGCAGCATCAGCCCCAGCATTTT.

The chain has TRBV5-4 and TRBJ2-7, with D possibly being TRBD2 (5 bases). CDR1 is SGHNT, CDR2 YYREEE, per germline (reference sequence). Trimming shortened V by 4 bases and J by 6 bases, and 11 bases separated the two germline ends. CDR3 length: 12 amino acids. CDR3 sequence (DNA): TGTGCCAGCAGCAATCCGGGAAGCGAGCAGTACTTC. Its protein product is CASSNPGSEQYF.

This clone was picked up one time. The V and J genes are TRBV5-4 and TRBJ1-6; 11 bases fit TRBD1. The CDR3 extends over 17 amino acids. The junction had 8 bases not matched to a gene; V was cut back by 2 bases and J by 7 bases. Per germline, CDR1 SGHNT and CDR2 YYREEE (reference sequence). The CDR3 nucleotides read TGTGCCAGCAGCTTTGGCGGACAGGGGGCTCGGAATTCACCCCTCCACTTT. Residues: CASSFGGQGARNSPLHF. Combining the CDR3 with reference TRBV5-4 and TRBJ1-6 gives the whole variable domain ETGVTQSPTHLIKTRGQQVTLRCSSQSGHNTVSWYQQALGQGPQFIFQYYREEENGRGNFPPRFSGLQFPNYSSELNVNALELDDSALYLCASSFGGQGARNSPLHFGNGTRLTVT.